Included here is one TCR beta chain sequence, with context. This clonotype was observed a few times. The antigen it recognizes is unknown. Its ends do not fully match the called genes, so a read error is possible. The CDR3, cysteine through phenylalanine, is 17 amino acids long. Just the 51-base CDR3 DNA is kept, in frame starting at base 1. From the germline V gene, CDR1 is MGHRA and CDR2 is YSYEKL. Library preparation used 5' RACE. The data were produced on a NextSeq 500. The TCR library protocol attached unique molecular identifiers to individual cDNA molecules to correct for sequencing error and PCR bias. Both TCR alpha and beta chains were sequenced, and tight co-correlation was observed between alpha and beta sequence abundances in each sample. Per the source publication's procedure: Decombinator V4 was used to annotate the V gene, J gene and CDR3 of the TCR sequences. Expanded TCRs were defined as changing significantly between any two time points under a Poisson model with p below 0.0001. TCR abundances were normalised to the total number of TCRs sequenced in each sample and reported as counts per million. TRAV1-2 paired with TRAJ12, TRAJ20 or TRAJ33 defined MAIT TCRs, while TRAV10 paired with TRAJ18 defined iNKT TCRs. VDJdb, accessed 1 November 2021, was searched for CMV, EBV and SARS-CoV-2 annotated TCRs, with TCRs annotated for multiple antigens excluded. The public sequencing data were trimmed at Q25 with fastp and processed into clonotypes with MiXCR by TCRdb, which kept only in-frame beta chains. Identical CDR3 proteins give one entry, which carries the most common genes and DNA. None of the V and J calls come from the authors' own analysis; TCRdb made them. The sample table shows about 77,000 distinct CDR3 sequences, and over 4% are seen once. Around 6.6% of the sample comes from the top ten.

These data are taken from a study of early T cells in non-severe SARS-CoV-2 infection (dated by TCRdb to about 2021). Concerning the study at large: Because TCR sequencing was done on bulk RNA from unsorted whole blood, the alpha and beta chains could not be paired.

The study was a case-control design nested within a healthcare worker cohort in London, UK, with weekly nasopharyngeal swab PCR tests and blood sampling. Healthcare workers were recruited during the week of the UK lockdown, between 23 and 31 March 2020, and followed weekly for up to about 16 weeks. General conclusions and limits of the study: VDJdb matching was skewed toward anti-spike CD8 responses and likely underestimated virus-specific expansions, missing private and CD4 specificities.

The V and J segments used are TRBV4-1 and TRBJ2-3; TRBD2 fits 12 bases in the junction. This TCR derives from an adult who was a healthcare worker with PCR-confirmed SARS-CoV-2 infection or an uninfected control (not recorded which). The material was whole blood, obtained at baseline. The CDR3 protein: CASSQGLAGVVRGAVDF. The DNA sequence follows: TGCGCCAGCAGCCAAGGACTAGCGGGAGTAGTGCGCGGCGCAGTGGATTTT.